The 26 T cell receptor beta chains below all came from one sample that was sequenced in a study of shared clonotypes between healthy human individuals. Using immunoSEQ multiplex PCR, the repertoire was profiled, and TCRdb retains in-frame clones only, with some absent. The data show fewer than 600,000 clones, about 80% seen once. The sequencing input was PBMCs. The receptors shown here come from a woman aged 40 to 55 in good health. Some clones in this sample may be carry-over from other donors' samples.

V and J are TRBV18 and TRBJ2-5; TRBD2 agrees at 13 bases. The V segment lost 6 bases and the J segment 5 bases; nucleotides outside the gene matches: 9. The CDR3 is 16 residues long. Germline assignment: CDR1 KGHSH and CDR2 LQKENI. CDR3 sequence: CASSYGLAGVSETQYF. The CDR3 nucleotides are TGTGCCAGCTCTTACGGACTAGCGGGAGTGTCTGAGACCCAGTACTTC.

This clone was counted once. The chain links TRBV5-1 to TRBJ2-1; 10 nucleotides align to TRBD2. V dropped 1 base and J dropped 6; count of bases not matched to a gene: 4. Germline lookup yields CDR1 SGHRS and CDR2 YFSETQ. The CDR3 consists of 15 residues. The CDR3 DNA is TGCGCCAGCAGCTTGAGCGGGAGGGCCCCCAATGAGCAGTTCTTC. It encodes CASSLSGRAPNEQFF. Variable domain in full (rest from reference TRBV5-1 and TRBJ2-1): KAGVTQTPRYLIKTRGQQVTLSCSPISGHRSVSWYQQTPGQGLQFLFEYFSETQRNKGNFPGRFSGRQFSNSRSEMNVSTLELGDSALYLCASSLSGRAPNEQFFGPGTRLTVL.

The table lists this clone with a few counts. The rearrangement links TRBV5-1 to TRBJ2-7, with unresolved D. This CDR3 has 15 residues. Trimming took 0 bases from V and 2 from J, leaving 12 bases between them. CDR1 and CDR2 (germline): SGHRS, YFSETQ. As DNA, the CDR3 is TGCGCCAGCAGCTTGGGGACCCTCGTCGCCTACGAGCAGTACTTC. This gives the protein CASSLGTLVAYEQYF.

There are a few counts of this clone. The chain is built from TRBV11-2 and TRBJ1-5; the D is unclear. Trimming shortened V by 1 base and J by 6 bases, and 7 bases separated the two germline ends. Germline V gene data show CDR1 as SGHAT and CDR2 as FQNNGV. The CDR3 contains 13 residues. CDR3: CASSLALGQPQHF. The CDR3 DNA reads TGTGCCAGCAGCTTAGCCCTAGGTCAGCCCCAGCATTTT.

This clone was detected only once. The CDR3 region has the DNA TGTGCCAGTAGTACGTCCAGGGAGGTTCAGCCCCAGCATTTT. Translating it yields CASSTSREVQPQHF. The chain recombines TRBV19 with TRBJ1-5, with D possibly TRBD1 on 5 matching bases. This CDR3 region has 14 residues. Per germline, CDR1 LNHDA and CDR2 SQIVND (reference sequence). V was cut by 4 bases and J by 6 bases, with 13 bases left in between.

The V call is TRBV5-4, the J call TRBJ2-7, with D maybe TRBD1 (5 bases). The V and J ends lost 4 bases and 0 bases respectively, with 8 bases between them. From germline, CDR1 is SGHNT and CDR2 YYREEE (reference sequence). The CDR3 has 13 amino acids. The chain's CDR3 is CASSTDTSYEQYF. CDR3 DNA sequence: TGTGCCAGCAGCACGGACACCTCCTACGAGCAGTACTTC.

The chain employs TRBV29-1 and TRBJ2-7; TRBD2 aligns across 7 bases. The trim removed 5 bases at V and 1 base at J, leaving 5 bases unmatched. Germline V gene data show CDR1 as SQVTM and CDR2 as ANQGSEA. This CDR3 has 13 residues. The CDR3 spells CSVRAGESYEQYF. The CDR3 bases are TGCAGCGTTCGGGCGGGAGAGTCCTACGAGCAGTACTTC.

This clone was observed at least ten times. The chain couples TRBV29-1 to TRBJ2-7; TRBD2 matches 11 bases. Per germline, CDR1 SQVTM and CDR2 ANQGSEA. V lost 4 bases, J lost 5 bases, and 4 bases stayed unmatched. CDR3 length: 13 amino acids. The CDR3 is CSVAGLAVHEQYF. In nucleotides, the CDR3 is TGCAGCGTTGCGGGACTAGCGGTCCACGAGCAGTACTTC.

A remark on this clone: The germline gene is not matched at one end of the junction; a read error may be the cause. The chain combines TRBV7-7 with TRBJ2-1; TRBD2 matches 10 bases. This CDR3 comprises 16 residues. Per the germline V gene, CDR1 is SSHAT and CDR2 is FNYEAQ (reference sequence). In nucleotides, the CDR3 is TGTGCTAGCAGCCTGTTAGGGCTAGCGGGAGCCGGTGAGCAGTTCTTC. It translates to CASSLLGLAGAGEQFF.

CDR3 region: CASSPDRANQPQHF. CDR3 sequence (DNA): TGTGCCAGCTCCCCAGACAGGGCGAATCAGCCCCAGCATTTT. The chain has TRBV18 and TRBJ1-5; 7 nucleotides match TRBD1. CDR1 is KGHSH, CDR2 LQKENI, per germline. The CDR3 loop spans 14 amino acids. With 6 bases clipped from V and 4 bases from J, the junction kept 6 bases outside the gene matches.

As for this clone: Compared with germline, one end of the junction differs, possibly owing to a read error. V gene TRBV19 combines with J gene TRBJ2-7; 14 nucleotides line up with TRBD2. The CDR3 consists of 15 residues. Germline CDR1 reads LNHDA; CDR2 reads SQIVND (reference sequence). In DNA, the CDR3 is TGTGCCGGTAGTACGGGACTAGCGGGAGCTCATGAGCAGTACTTC. It encodes CAGSTGLAGAHEQYF.

This clone appeared a few times. The V gene is TRBV6-5, the J gene TRBJ2-7; unclear D gene. V shed 2 bases and J shed 2 bases, with 13 bases lying between them. This CDR3 region has 15 residues. CDR1 is MNHEY, CDR2 SVGAGI, per germline. The CDR3, as DNA: TGTGCCAGCAGTTACCGCGTGCAGGCGCCCTACGAGCAGTACTTC. Translated, it gives CASSYRVQAPYEQYF.

This clone was recorded at least ten times. The genes are TRBV19 and TRBJ1-2, with D possibly matching TRBD1 (6 bases). V was trimmed by 3 bases and J by 0 bases, leaving 8 bases between them. Germline assignment: CDR1 LNHDA and CDR2 SQIVND (reference sequence). The CDR3 spans 14 residues. CDR3 loop: CASSIGQPNYGYTF. In DNA form, the CDR3 reads TGTGCCAGTAGTATTGGACAGCCTAACTATGGCTACACCTTC.

V usage is TRBV29-1 and J usage is TRBJ2-1; 7 nucleotides match TRBD2. V lost 2 bases, J lost 7 bases, and 5 bases stayed unmatched. CDR1 is SQVTM and CDR2 is ANQGSEA in the germline V gene. The CDR3 is made up of 13 amino acids. The CDR3 coding sequence is TGCAGCGTTGAATGGACTAGAGGTAATGAGCAGTTCTTC. Translated, it gives CSVEWTRGNEQFF.

This chain links TRBV5-1 with TRBJ1-4, with D unresolved. V was shortened by 0 bases and J by 0 bases, with 6 bases between the two germline ends. This CDR3 is built from 15 residues. Germline-derived CDR1 and CDR2 are SGHRS and YFSETQ. The CDR3 region has the DNA TGCGCCAGCAGCTTGGAGGGAGCAACTAATGAAAAACTGTTTTTT. Translated, it gives CASSLEGATNEKLFF. Variable domain in full (rest from reference TRBV5-1 and TRBJ1-4): KAGVTQTPRYLIKTRGQQVTLSCSPISGHRSVSWYQQTPGQGLQFLFEYFSETQRNKGNFPGRFSGRQFSNSRSEMNVSTLELGDSALYLCASSLEGATNEKLFFGSGTQLSVL.

As concerns this clone: At one end, the junction sequence differs from germline, possibly due to a read error. DNA of the CDR3: TGTGCTAGCAGCCCTTCCGGGACAAACCAAGAGACCCAGTACTTC. Translation gives CASSPSGTNQETQYF. V gene TRBV7-7 combines with J gene TRBJ2-5; maybe TRBD1 (6 bases). Germline loops: CDR1 SSHAT, CDR2 FNYEAQ (reference sequence). This CDR3 has 15 amino acids.

Note on this clone: This sequence is one base from a far larger clone and is likely a read error. V gene TRBV30 combines with J gene TRBJ1-5; weak D call: TRBD1 (5 bases). Germline CDR1 and CDR2: GTSNPN and SVGIG (reference sequence). CDR3 length: 13 residues. The DNA for the CDR3 is TGTGCCTGTAGTGTACTTGGGGACCAGCCCCAGCATTTT. This encodes CACSVLGDQPQHF.

Notes on this clone: Mismatch with germline at one junction end may stem from a read error. V usage is TRBV30 and J usage is TRBJ1-2, with D possibly TRBD1 on 5 matching bases. There are 12 residues in the CDR3. Germline lookup yields CDR1 GTSNPN and CDR2 SVGIG (reference sequence). CDR3 sequence (DNA): TGTGCCTGCTCGACAGCTAATTATGGCTACACCTTC. It specifies CACSTANYGYTF.

This chain links TRBV11-2 with TRBJ2-7; unclear D gene. This CDR3 is built from 12 residues. V was pared by 6 bases and J by 3 bases, with 9 bases between. Germline V gene sequence: CDR1 SGHAT, CDR2 FQNNGV. The CDR3 sequence: CASRGILYEQYF. The CDR3, as DNA: TGTGCCAGCAGAGGCATCCTCTACGAGCAGTACTTC.

The J gene is TRBJ2-7, the V gene TRBV5-6, with D perhaps given as TRBD1 or TRBD2 (6 bases each). V lost 2 bases and J lost 0, with 12 bases in between. The CDR3 sequence is 15 residues long. Germline lookup yields CDR1 SGHDT and CDR2 YYEEEE. The CDR3 loop is CASSLGTGASYEQYF. The CDR3 nucleotides read TGTGCCAGCAGCTTAGGGACGGGGGCCTCCTACGAGCAGTACTTC.

The chain combines TRBV11-2 with TRBJ1-1; D is unresolved. This CDR3 is 15 amino acids long. Trimming took 3 bases from V and 4 from J, leaving 15 bases between them. Germline V gene lookup returns CDR1 SGHAT and CDR2 FQNNGV. As DNA, the CDR3 is TGTGCCAGCAGCTTCCGTCCAGTGGCGATCACTGAAGCTTTCTTT. Amino acid sequence: CASSFRPVAITEAFF.

The CDR3 loop is CASSLVASGSFNEQFF. Here the CDR3 DNA reads TGCGCCAGCAGCTTGGTGGCTAGCGGGAGTTTCAATGAGCAGTTCTTC. The J gene is TRBJ2-1, the V gene TRBV5-1; 10 nucleotides agree with TRBD2. This CDR3 is 16 amino acids long. Germline CDR1 SGHRS, CDR2 YFSETQ. After removal of 0 bases from V and 6 bases from J, the junction contained 6 bases not matched to a gene.

The V and J genes are TRBV4-3 and TRBJ2-5; tentatively, D is TRBD2 (6 bases). Trimming stripped 3 bases from V and 3 bases from J, with 14 bases between. CDR1 and CDR2 from the germline V gene are LGHNA and YSLEER. The CDR3 runs to 15 residues. CDR3 nucleotide sequence: TGCGCCAGCAGCCAGGGGGTGGGGGAGGAAGAGACCCAGTACTTC. This sequence encodes CASSQGVGEEETQYF.

The chain employs TRBV11-2 and TRBJ2-7; tentatively, D is TRBD2 (6 bases). This CDR3 is built from 15 residues. Germline values: CDR1 SGHAT, CDR2 FQNNGV. Trimming removed 3 bases at V and 0 bases at J, with 12 bases between. CDR3 coding DNA: TGTGCCAGCAGCTTTGGCGGGGTCAGCTCCTACGAGCAGTACTTC. It is translated as CASSFGGVSSYEQYF. The full variable domain, rest sourced from reference TRBV11-2 and TRBJ2-7, is EAGVAQSPRYKIIEKRQSVAFWCNPISGHATLYWYQQILGQGPKLLIQFQNNGVVDDSQLPKDRFSAERLKGVDSTLKIQPAKLEDSAVYLCASSFGGVSSYEQYFGPGTRLTVT.

This clone showed up many times. Other nucleotide sequences in the sample specify the same CDR3. The chain has TRBV30 and TRBJ1-1; no firm D call. V was clipped by 1 base and J by 5 bases, with 5 bases between them. This CDR3 is built from 11 residues. From germline, CDR1 is GTSNPN and CDR2 SVGIG (reference sequence). CDR3 sequence: CAWSDVTEAFF. Here the CDR3 DNA reads TGTGCCTGGAGTGATGTAACTGAAGCTTTCTTT. Combining the CDR3 with reference TRBV30 and TRBJ1-1 gives the whole variable domain SQTIHQWPATLVQPVGSPLSLECTVEGTSNPNLYWYRQAAGRGLQLLFYSVGIGQISSEVPQNLSASRPQDRQFILSSKKLLLSDSGFYLCAWSDVTEAFFGQGTRLTVV.

The chain has TRBV28 and TRBJ1-2; 7 positions match TRBD1. The germline V gene has CDR1 MDHEN and CDR2 SYDVKM. The J segment lost 7 bases and the V segment lost 4 bases, leaving 15 bases of the junction unmatched. This CDR3 has 16 amino acids. CDR3 amino acids: CASSSPGGKPLGGYTF. The CDR3 nucleotides are TGTGCCAGCAGTTCACCAGGGGGTAAGCCCCTAGGTGGCTACACCTTC.